Following are 3 T cell receptor beta chains from one sample sequenced in a study of T-cell memory formation after mild COVID-19. TCRdb reanalysed the 5' RACE reads using MiXCR and keeps one entry per CDR3 protein. The sample lists approximately 570,000 distinct CDR3 sequences; approximately 18% were seen once. Sequenced input: PBMCs or a T cell subset sorted from them (not recorded which). The receptors derive from an adult woman who had mild COVID-19 (a few samples of this study predate the infection). Cell type and time point are not known.

The genes are TRBV9 and TRBJ2-1; 8 nucleotides line up with TRBD2. V was clipped by 3 bases and J by 6 bases; unmatched bases: 5. The CDR3 spans 14 residues. CDR1 and CDR2 from the germline V gene are SGDLS and YYNGEE. The CDR3 DNA reads as TGTGCCAGCAGCGGAATAGCGGGGTTCAATGAGCAGTTCTTC. Translating it yields CASSGIAGFNEQFF.

This clonotype showed up just a few times. V usage is TRBV5-5 and J usage is TRBJ2-7, with D possibly matching TRBD1 (6 bases). Germline CDR1 SGHKS, CDR2 YYEKEE (reference sequence). The V gene lost 1 base and the J gene lost 4 bases, with 15 bases spanning the gap. The CDR3 runs to 15 residues. The CDR3: CASSLFSGQPYEQYF. The CDR3 DNA is TGTGCCAGCAGCTTGTTCTCCGGACAGCCTTACGAGCAGTACTTC.

The sample holds a few counts of this clonotype. CDR3 residues: CASSARDGAYNEQFF. The CDR3 DNA follows: TGTGCCAGCAGCGCCCGGGACGGGGCCTACAATGAGCAGTTCTTC. This sequence joins TRBV9 and TRBJ2-1; D tentatively reads TRBD1 or TRBD2 (5 bases each). Trimming cost V 3 bases and J 2 bases, with 12 bases left between them. The CDR3 is made up of 15 amino acids. The germline V gene encodes CDR1 SGDLS and CDR2 YYNGEE.